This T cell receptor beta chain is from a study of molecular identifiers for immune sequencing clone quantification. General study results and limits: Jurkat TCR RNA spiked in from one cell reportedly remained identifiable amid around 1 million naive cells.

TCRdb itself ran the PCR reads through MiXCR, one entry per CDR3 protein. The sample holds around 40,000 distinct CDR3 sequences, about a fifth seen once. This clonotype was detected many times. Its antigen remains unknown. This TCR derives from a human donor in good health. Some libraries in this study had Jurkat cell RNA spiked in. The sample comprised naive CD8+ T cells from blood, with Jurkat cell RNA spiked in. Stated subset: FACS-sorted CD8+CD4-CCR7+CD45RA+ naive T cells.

Here the CDR3 DNA reads TGTGCCAGCAGTGTGGGGTCCCCTAACTATGGCTACACCTTC. Protein sequence: CASSVGSPNYGYTF. The V call is TRBV28, the J call TRBJ1-2; D is unclear. The CDR3 contains 14 residues. Trimming removed 5 bases from V and 0 bases from J, with 10 bases in between. Germline lookup yields CDR1 MDHEN and CDR2 SYDVKM.